The 23 T cell receptor beta chains presented below share a single source sample, sequenced in a study of long-term antiretroviral therapy in people with HIV (dated by TCRdb to 2021 to 2024). The immunoSEQ hsTCRB v3.0 assay was used at survey level resolution to sequence the TRB variable region. TCRdb retrieved this table from immuneACCESS and kept in-frame rearrangements only. Not all clones are present; in checked studies, unresolved V genes account for under half, and no reason is known for the remainder. The sample table records some 35,000 clones; 82% of these occur just once. The top ten clones comprise around 6.5% of the sample. Material: unsorted PBMCs, obtained 0.6 years after starting antiretroviral therapy. The source is a young man with HIV.

This clone was counted once. The V call is TRBV9, the J call TRBJ1-1, with D perhaps matching TRBD1 (6 bases). Germline CDR1 is SGDLS and CDR2 is YYNGEE. With 0 bases removed from V and 0 bases from J, the gap between germline ends came to 18 bases. CDR3 size: 18 residues. CDR3 coding DNA: TGTGCCAGCAGCGTAGTAGAAGTGGGACACTACATGAACACTGAAGCTTTCTTT. Amino acids: CASSVVEVGHYMNTEAFF.

Turning to this clone: The same CDR3 can be traced to other DNA sequences in this sample. J is TRBJ2-2 and V is TRBV27; 10 nucleotides match TRBD2. Germline V gene sequence: CDR1 MNHEY, CDR2 SMNVEV (reference sequence). V shed 5 bases and J 6 bases; nucleotides not matched to a gene: 3. The length of the CDR3 is 14 residues. CDR3 in DNA: TGTGCCAGCAGTCCTGGACTAGCGGCCGGGGAGCTGTTTTTT. Its protein is CASSPGLAAGELFF.

The chain carries TRBV27 and TRBJ2-3; the match to TRBD2 covers 8 bases. Germline CDR1 is MNHEY and CDR2 is SMNVEV (reference sequence). The CDR3 runs to 16 residues. V dropped 4 bases and J dropped 2; count of bases not matched to a gene: 8. In DNA, the CDR3 is TGTGCCAGCAGTTCCCCGGGAGGGAGACACACAGATACGCAGTATTTT. It encodes CASSSPGGRHTDTQYF.

This rearrangement joins TRBV7-9 to TRBJ2-7; D uncertain. The CDR3 has 15 residues. V dropped 1 base and J dropped 0 bases, with 10 bases sitting between them. Germline V gives CDR1 SEHNR, CDR2 FQNEAQ (reference sequence). The CDR3 DNA reads TGTGCCAGCAGCTTAGGGGCAGTCCCCTCCTACGAGCAGTACTTC. It specifies CASSLGAVPSYEQYF.

The V and J genes are TRBV6-5 and TRBJ2-6, with D unclear. Trimming took off 7 bases at V and 3 bases at J, with 10 bases between the two ends. Germline V gene sequence: CDR1 MNHEY, CDR2 SVGAGI. The CDR3 is 14 residues long. The CDR3: CASNPRFGANVLTF. Written as DNA, the CDR3 is TGTGCCAGCAACCCCCGTTTTGGGGCCAACGTCCTGACTTTC.

The chain joins TRBV11-2 to TRBJ2-1; 15 positions match TRBD2. Germline assignment: CDR1 SGHAT and CDR2 FQNNGV. The CDR3 length is 16 residues. After removal of 3 bases from V and 8 bases from J, the junction contained 5 bases not matched to a gene. The chain's CDR3 is CASSLGTSGRPDEQFF. CDR3 DNA sequence: TGTGCCAGCAGCTTGGGGACTAGCGGGAGGCCCGATGAGCAGTTCTTC.

The chain has TRBV18 and TRBJ1-1, with 7 nucleotides matching TRBD1. V shed 6 bases and J 7 bases; nucleotides not matched to a gene: 8. CDR3 length: 13 amino acids. CDR1 and CDR2 (germline): KGHSH, LQKENI. The CDR3 reads CASSIKGAGEAFF. CDR3 bases: TGTGCCAGCTCGATAAAGGGGGCCGGTGAAGCTTTCTTT.

This rearrangement joins TRBV5-1 to TRBJ1-4, with D possibly TRBD1 on 5 matching bases. CDR1 is SGHRS and CDR2 is YFSETQ in the germline V gene. CDR3 size: 17 residues. The V and J ends lost 0 bases and 5 bases respectively, with 17 bases between them. CDR3 nucleotides: TGCGCCAGCAGCTTGGGACACAGGCAAAAGGGAAATGAAAAACTGTTTTTT. It encodes CASSLGHRQKGNEKLFF. The full variable domain, in which reference TRBV5-1 and TRBJ1-4 provide the parts outside the CDR3, is KAGVTQTPRYLIKTRGQQVTLSCSPISGHRSVSWYQQTPGQGLQFLFEYFSETQRNKGNFPGRFSGRQFSNSRSEMNVSTLELGDSALYLCASSLGHRQKGNEKLFFGSGTQLSVL.

The genes are TRBV7-8 and TRBJ1-5; TRBD1 agrees at 9 bases. V lost 8 bases, J lost 4 bases, and 6 bases stayed unmatched. This CDR3 comprises 14 residues. Germline loops: CDR1 SGHVS, CDR2 FQNEAQ. DNA of the CDR3: TGTGCCAGCCAGGGACAGGGAGGAAATCAGCCCCAGCATTTT. The encoded protein is CASQGQGGNQPQHF.

The chain joins TRBV13 to TRBJ1-2; D not resolved. Per the germline V gene, CDR1 is PRHDT and CDR2 is FYEKMQ (reference sequence). The CDR3 length is 11 residues. V gave up 0 bases and J gave up 6 bases, with 2 bases separating them. CDR3 amino acids: CASSLGDGYTF. The CDR3 bases are TGTGCCAGCAGCTTAGGGGATGGCTACACCTTC.

The chain couples TRBV7-9 to TRBJ2-2; TRBD2 agrees at 9 bases. V lost 0 bases and J lost 5; bases outside the gene matches: 7. The CDR3 length is 17 residues. CDR1 and CDR2 (germline): SEHNR, FQNEAQ (reference sequence). The CDR3 bases are TGTGCCAGCAGCTTAGCCATGGGGACTAGCAAGACCGGGGAGCTGTTTTTT. Its protein is CASSLAMGTSKTGELFF.

This chain uses TRBV4-3 with TRBJ1-2, with D tentatively TRBD1 (6 bases). V dropped 0 bases and J dropped 1 base, with 18 bases sitting between them. There are 18 residues in the CDR3. The germline gives CDR1 LGHNA, CDR2 YSLEER. The CDR3, as DNA: TGCGCCAGCAGCCAAGATACATGGTACCAGGGGTATAACTATGGCTACACCTTC. Its protein is CASSQDTWYQGYNYGYTF.

The chain combines TRBV5-5 with TRBJ2-3; TRBD1 aligns across 9 bases. Trimming took 0 bases from V and 2 from J; bases not matched to a gene: 7. This CDR3 spans 17 amino acids. Germline V CDR1 and CDR2: SGHKS, YYEKEE (reference sequence). In nucleotides, the CDR3 is TGTGCCAGCAGCTTGGATAGGGGACAGGGCTACACAGATACGCAGTATTTT. Protein sequence: CASSLDRGQGYTDTQYF.

This chain links TRBV7-2 with TRBJ2-7; no firm D call. Trimming cost V 5 bases and J 6 bases, with 8 bases left between them. The germline V gene has CDR1 SGHTA and CDR2 FQGNSA. The CDR3 covers 11 residues. The CDR3, as DNA: TGTGCCAGCAGCGGAGAAGGCGAGCAGTACTTC. Encoded protein: CASSGEGEQYF.

V usage is TRBV18 and J usage is TRBJ1-2; 7 nucleotides match TRBD1. CDR3 size: 14 residues. CDR1 and CDR2 from the germline V gene are KGHSH and LQKENI. The ends lost 4 bases at V and 5 bases at J; junction bases unmatched: 7. CDR3: CASSLGTAEYGYTF. DNA of the CDR3: TGTGCCAGCTCACTTGGGACAGCCGAATATGGCTACACCTTC. Complete variable domain (other parts from reference TRBV18 and TRBJ1-2): NAGVMQNPRHLVRRRGQEARLRCSPMKGHSHVYWYRQLPEEGLKFMVYLQKENIIDESGMPKERFSAEFPKEGPSILRIQQVVRGDSAAYFCASSLGTAEYGYTFGSGTRLTVV.

The chain has TRBV6-1 and TRBJ1-3; 9 bases line up with TRBD1. The CDR3 sequence is 13 residues long. The ends lost 6 bases at V and 3 bases at J; junction bases unmatched: 0. From germline, CDR1 is MNHNS and CDR2 SASEGT. The CDR3 DNA sequence: TGTGCCAGCAGGGGACAGGGTGGAAACACCATATATTTT. Protein: CASRGQGGNTIYF.

By sample fraction, this clone is medium-sized. The V and J genes are TRBV7-3 and TRBJ2-3; 11 bases are shared with TRBD2. This CDR3 has 16 amino acids. From germline, CDR1 is SGHTA and CDR2 FQGTGA. The trim removed 4 bases at V and 2 bases at J, leaving 5 bases unmatched. CDR3 coding DNA: TGTGCCAGCAGCTCGGGACTAGCGGATACCACAGATACGCAGTATTTT. Translating it yields CASSSGLADTTDTQYF.

The rearrangement uses TRBV21-1 and TRBJ2-1. TRBV21-1 is assigned pseudogene status. The CDR3 length is 15 residues. The CDR3 sequence is CASSKSSRKDNEQFF. CDR3 in DNA: TGTGCCAGCAGCAAAAGTTCTCGGAAAGACAATGAGCAGTTCTTC.

V is TRBV12-5 and J is TRBJ1-5, with a possible D match to TRBD1 (5 bases). The length of the CDR3 is 19 residues. The V and J ends lost 0 bases and 1 base respectively, with 19 bases between them. Germline values: CDR1 LGHNT, CDR2 FRNRAP. This chain's CDR3 is CASGLVLWGRGLSNQPQHF. DNA of the CDR3: TGTGCTAGTGGTTTGGTACTCTGGGGGAGAGGCTTAAGCAATCAGCCCCAGCATTTT.

The rearrangement uses TRBV28 and TRBJ2-3; 7 bases are shared with TRBD2. The CDR3 totals 14 residues. Per germline, CDR1 MDHEN and CDR2 SYDVKM. Germline trimming cut 6 bases from V and 2 bases from J; bases unmatched to any gene: 5. The DNA for the CDR3 is TGTGCCAGCAGACAGCGGGGAAACACAGATACGCAGTATTTT. Protein sequence: CASRQRGNTDTQYF.

This clone was seen just once. The gene calls are TRBV6-5 and TRBJ1-4; TRBD1 might be the D (6 bases). The CDR3 length is 14 residues. Between the trimmed V and J ends, which lost 8 bases and 0 bases, there was a span of 10 bases. Per the germline V gene, CDR1 is MNHEY and CDR2 is SVGAGI. Here the CDR3 reads CASGGQPTNEKLFF. DNA for the CDR3: TGTGCCAGCGGGGGGCAGCCAACTAATGAAAAACTGTTTTTT.

The rearrangement links TRBV5-6 to TRBJ2-1, with TRBD2 identical over 13 bases. Losses at the gene ends were 0 bases for V and 15 bases for J; bases not matched to a gene: 12. Germline V gene lookup returns CDR1 SGHDT and CDR2 YYEEEE. CDR3 size: 16 residues. The CDR3 nucleotides are TGTGCCAGCAGCTTGGCCGCTAGGACTAGCGGGAGCATCTCGTTCTTC. Translated, it gives CASSLAARTSGSISFF.

This clone showed up just a few times. This chain uses TRBV7-9 with TRBJ2-7, with TRBD2 as a possible D gene (6 bases). In germline, CDR1 is SEHNR, CDR2 FQNEAQ (reference sequence). The CDR3 extends over 13 amino acids. V was pared by 6 bases and J by 7 bases, with 16 bases between. In nucleotides, the CDR3 is TGTGCCAGCAGTTTGACGATCCGGGGGGAGCAGTACTTC. This translates into CASSLTIRGEQYF.